The rows below give T cell receptor beta chains drawn from one sample of a study of cytomegalovirus exposure and HLA in healthy donors. Method: immunoSEQ multiplex PCR; TCRdb's copy keeps in-frame clones and lacks some. The top ten hold 1.5% to 2% of the sample, which has 110,000 to 150,000 clones, roughly 70% seen once. The sequencing sample was made of PBMCs. Source of these receptors: a woman aged 40 to 49 in good health and CMV-seronegative. Each CDR3 is given with its conserved first and last residue. Fields, in order: D gene, clone size, J gene, V gene, CDR3 protein, CDR3 DNA. A D gene is named only where the DNA matches it firmly. Some rows mark clone size as missing; the rest say once, few, many or name a class of expanded clone.

d_gene: TRBD1; abundance: NA; j_gene: TRBJ1-5; v_gene: TRBV19; CDR3aa: CASSIDRDQPQHF; CDR3nt: TGTGCCAGTAGTATTGACAGGGATCAGCCCCAGCATTTT
d_gene: TRBD1; abundance: NA; j_gene: TRBJ1-5; v_gene: TRBV19; CDR3aa: CASSIWTGVNQPQHF; CDR3nt: TGTGCCAGTAGTATATGGACAGGGGTTAATCAGCCCCAGCATTTT
d_gene: NA; abundance: NA; j_gene: TRBJ1-1; v_gene: TRBV6-1; CDR3aa: CASSARTAMNTEAFF; CDR3nt: TGTGCCAGCAGTGCCCGGACAGCCATGAACACTGAAGCTTTCTTT
d_gene: TRBD1; abundance: NA; j_gene: TRBJ1-2; v_gene: TRBV29-1; CDR3aa: CSIGTGGEYGYTF; CDR3nt: TGCAGCATAGGGACAGGGGGGGAGTATGGCTACACCTTC
d_gene: TRBD2; abundance: once; j_gene: TRBJ2-5; v_gene: TRBV11-3; CDR3aa: CASSLDETSGEKETQYF; CDR3nt: TGTGCCAGCAGCTTAGATGAAACTAGCGGGGAAAAAGAGACCCAGTACTTC
d_gene: NA; abundance: few; j_gene: TRBJ2-5; v_gene: TRBV6-6; CDR3aa: CASSYSQGTETQYF; CDR3nt: TGTGCCAGCAGTTACTCGCAAGGGACTGAGACCCAGTACTTC
d_gene: TRBD1; abundance: NA; j_gene: TRBJ1-1; v_gene: TRBV2; CDR3aa: CASSEGNRGRGNTEAFF; CDR3nt: TGTGCCAGCAGCGAGGGTAACAGGGGGCGAGGGAACACTGAAGCTTTCTTT
d_gene: NA; abundance: NA; j_gene: TRBJ1-3; v_gene: TRBV19; CDR3aa: CATNPGAGNTIYF; CDR3nt: TGTGCCACCAACCCCGGGGCTGGAAACACCATATATTTT
d_gene: NA; abundance: NA; j_gene: TRBJ1-5; v_gene: TRBV6-5; CDR3aa: CASSYKEDQPQHF; CDR3nt: TGTGCCAGCAGTTACAAGGAGGATCAGCCCCAGCATTTT
d_gene: TRBD2; abundance: NA; j_gene: TRBJ2-7; v_gene: TRBV19; CDR3aa: CASSRGTSGDYEQYF; CDR3nt: TGTGCCAGTAGTAGGGGGACTAGCGGGGACTACGAGCAGTACTTC
d_gene: TRBD2; abundance: NA; j_gene: TRBJ2-5; v_gene: TRBV7-9; CDR3aa: CASSRGGHRETQYF; CDR3nt: TGTGCCAGCAGCCGGGGGGGACACCGGGAGACCCAGTACTTC
d_gene: TRBD2; abundance: NA; j_gene: TRBJ2-5; v_gene: TRBV11-3; CDR3aa: CASAGEGKETQYF; CDR3nt: TGTGCCAGCGCGGGAGAGGGGAAAGAGACCCAGTACTTC
d_gene: NA; abundance: few; j_gene: TRBJ1-1; v_gene: TRBV4-1; CDR3aa: CASSQLTGPGNTEAFF; CDR3nt: TGCGCCAGCAGCCAACTAACAGGGCCGGGGAACACTGAAGCTTTCTTT
d_gene: NA; abundance: NA; j_gene: TRBJ1-1; v_gene: TRBV7-9; CDR3aa: CASSSRQPEAFF; CDR3nt: TGTGCCAGCAGCTCGCGACAACCTGAAGCTTTCTTT
d_gene: TRBD1; abundance: NA; j_gene: TRBJ1-2; v_gene: TRBV4-1; CDR3aa: CASSRPGQGSRGYTF; CDR3nt: TGCGCCAGCAGCCGACCCGGACAGGGATCGAGAGGCTACACCTTC
d_gene: NA; abundance: NA; j_gene: TRBJ1-2; v_gene: TRBV2; CDR3aa: CAKSTGLYGYTF; CDR3nt: TGTGCCAAGAGCACAGGGTTGTATGGCTACACCTTC
d_gene: TRBD1; abundance: NA; j_gene: TRBJ2-7; v_gene: TRBV5-1; CDR3aa: CASGSYPSGTGHTSYEQYF; CDR3nt: TGCGCCAGCGGCAGCTACCCCTCCGGGACAGGTCATACCTCCTACGAGCAGTACTTC
d_gene: TRBD2; abundance: NA; j_gene: TRBJ2-3; v_gene: TRBV18; CDR3aa: CASSPGLAESEYF; CDR3nt: TGTGCCAGCTCACCGGGACTAGCGGAATCGGAGTATTTT
d_gene: TRBD1; abundance: few; j_gene: TRBJ1-4; v_gene: TRBV4-1; CDR3aa: CASSQGTRGPGQGNEKLFF; CDR3nt: TGCGCCAGCAGCCAAGGGACAAGGGGCCCGGGACAGGGGAATGAAAAACTGTTTTTT
d_gene: TRBD1; abundance: NA; j_gene: TRBJ1-4; v_gene: TRBV28; CDR3aa: CASSLIRQGALRDNEKLFF; CDR3nt: TGTGCCAGCAGTTTAATCCGGCAGGGGGCCCTAAGAGATAATGAAAAACTGTTTTTT
d_gene: TRBD1; abundance: once; j_gene: TRBJ1-2; v_gene: TRBV30; CDR3aa: CAWRTGGVYGYTF; CDR3nt: TGTGCCTGGAGGACAGGGGGGGTCTATGGCTACACCTTC
d_gene: NA; abundance: NA; j_gene: TRBJ2-5; v_gene: TRBV27; CDR3aa: CASSNIIARGLETQYF; CDR3nt: TGTGCCAGCAGTAACATCATAGCGAGAGGACTAGAGACCCAGTACTTC
d_gene: NA; abundance: few; j_gene: TRBJ1-2; v_gene: TRBV7-9; CDR3aa: CASSLEVAAGYTF; CDR3nt: TGTGCCAGCAGCTTAGAAGTTGCGGCTGGCTACACCTTC
d_gene: NA; abundance: NA; j_gene: TRBJ1-4; v_gene: TRBV15; CDR3aa: CATEGSGAGEEKLFF; CDR3nt: TGTGCCACGGAGGGTTCCGGGGCCGGGGAAGAAAAACTGTTTTTT
d_gene: NA; abundance: NA; j_gene: TRBJ2-3; v_gene: TRBV19; CDR3aa: CASSMGRADTQYF; CDR3nt: TGTGCCAGTAGTATGGGCAGGGCAGATACGCAGTATTTT
d_gene: TRBD1; abundance: NA; j_gene: TRBJ1-5; v_gene: TRBV27; CDR3aa: CASSPPPGTGGDSNQPQHF; CDR3nt: TGTGCCAGCAGCCCCCCTCCTGGGACAGGGGGCGATAGCAATCAGCCCCAGCATTTT
d_gene: NA; abundance: NA; j_gene: TRBJ2-2; v_gene: TRBV4-1; CDR3aa: CASRLAGPLGELFF; CDR3nt: TGCGCCAGCAGGTTGGCAGGGCCTCTCGGGGAGCTGTTTTTT
d_gene: NA; abundance: NA; j_gene: TRBJ1-2; v_gene: TRBV11-2; CDR3aa: CASSLDRGWGYTF; CDR3nt: TGTGCCAGCAGCTTAGACAGGGGATGGGGCTACACCTTC
d_gene: TRBD2; abundance: NA; j_gene: TRBJ2-3; v_gene: TRBV5-1; CDR3aa: CASSLVGLAGGRPDTQYF; CDR3nt: TGCGCCAGCAGCTTGGTGGGACTAGCGGGAGGCCGCCCAGATACGCAGTATTTT
d_gene: TRBD2; abundance: once; j_gene: TRBJ2-1; v_gene: TRBV4-2; CDR3aa: CASSQDLVGLAGSSYNEQFF; CDR3nt: TGTGCCAGCAGCCAAGATCTGGTAGGACTAGCGGGGAGCTCCTACAATGAGCAGTTCTTC
d_gene: NA; abundance: few; j_gene: TRBJ1-1; v_gene: TRBV2; CDR3aa: CASSDIATTFSLAFF; CDR3nt: TGTGCCAGCAGTGATATCGCGACAACTTTCTCCCTGGCTTTCTTT
d_gene: TRBD1; abundance: NA; j_gene: TRBJ1-2; v_gene: TRBV7-6; CDR3aa: CASSSGQGAGGYTF; CDR3nt: TGTGCCAGCAGCTCGGGACAGGGGGCCGGAGGCTACACCTTC
d_gene: NA; abundance: NA; j_gene: TRBJ1-5; v_gene: TRBV15; CDR3aa: CATSRDPGNQPQHF; CDR3nt: TGTGCCACCAGCAGAGACCCGGGCAATCAGCCCCAGCATTTT
d_gene: TRBD2; abundance: NA; j_gene: TRBJ2-5; v_gene: TRBV2; CDR3aa: CASSSTSGGAETQYF; CDR3nt: TGTGCCAGCAGTTCTACTAGCGGGGGGGCGGAGACCCAGTACTTC
d_gene: NA; abundance: few; j_gene: TRBJ1-1; v_gene: TRBV9; CDR3aa: CASSVGAVQNTEAFF; CDR3nt: TGTGCCAGCAGCGTAGGGGCAGTCCAGAACACTGAAGCTTTCTTT
d_gene: TRBD1; abundance: NA; j_gene: TRBJ1-1; v_gene: TRBV29-1; CDR3aa: CSVETGRTFF; CDR3nt: TGCAGCGTTGAGACAGGGAGGACTTTCTTT
d_gene: TRBD2; abundance: NA; j_gene: TRBJ2-1; v_gene: TRBV4-1; CDR3aa: CASSQPRLAGPRKSSYNEQFF; CDR3nt: TGCGCCAGCAGCCAACCCCGGCTAGCGGGACCCCGAAAGAGCTCCTACAATGAGCAGTTCTTC
d_gene: TRBD1; abundance: NA; j_gene: TRBJ1-1; v_gene: TRBV2; CDR3aa: CASIDRGRGTEAFF; CDR3nt: TGTGCCAGCATCGACAGGGGACGGGGCACTGAAGCTTTCTTT
d_gene: NA; abundance: NA; j_gene: TRBJ1-2; v_gene: TRBV5-1; CDR3aa: CASSLGGSASNYGYTF; CDR3nt: TGCGCCAGCAGCTTGGGGGGCAGCGCCTCTAACTATGGCTACACCTTC
d_gene: TRBD1; abundance: NA; j_gene: TRBJ2-7; v_gene: TRBV5-1; CDR3aa: CASSPATGLGEQYF; CDR3nt: TGCGCCAGCAGCCCTGCGACAGGGCTCGGGGAGCAGTACTTC